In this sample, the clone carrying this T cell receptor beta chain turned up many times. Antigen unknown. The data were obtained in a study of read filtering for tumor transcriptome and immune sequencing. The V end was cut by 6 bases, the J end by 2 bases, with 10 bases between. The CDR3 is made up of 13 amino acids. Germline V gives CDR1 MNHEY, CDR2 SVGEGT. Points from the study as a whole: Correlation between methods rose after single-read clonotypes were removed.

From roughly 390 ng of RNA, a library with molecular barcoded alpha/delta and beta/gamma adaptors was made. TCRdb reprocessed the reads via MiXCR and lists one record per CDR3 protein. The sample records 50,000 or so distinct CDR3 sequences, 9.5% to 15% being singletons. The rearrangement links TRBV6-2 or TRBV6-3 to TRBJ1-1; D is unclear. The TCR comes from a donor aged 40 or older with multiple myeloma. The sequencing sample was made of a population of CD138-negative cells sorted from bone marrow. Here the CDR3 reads CASRRQPNTEAFF. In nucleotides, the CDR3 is TGTGCCAGCAGAAGGCAGCCCAACACTGAAGCTTTCTTT.